This TCR beta chain emerged from a study of T cell changes during pregnancy in multiple sclerosis (dated by TCRdb to between 2018 and 2021). Regarding the complete study: The study looked at changes in the T cell repertoire across pregnancy in women with multiple sclerosis.

The receptor library was made with the immunoSEQ multiplex PCR assay. What TCRdb holds here is the immuneACCESS table cut down to in-frame rearrangements. Part of the clones is not present; checked against another copy, under half of the missing clones reflect an unresolved V gene, and the others are unexplained. In all, the sample holds about 79,000 clones, and around 93% of those were seen once. Jointly, the top ten make up approximately 0.79% of the sample. As concerns this clone: Its antigen remains unidentified. No qualities accompany the bases; no much larger clone lies one base away.

Based on the germline V gene, the CDR1 and CDR2 sequences are SGDLS and YYNGEE. Germline trimming: 0 bases from V, 3 bases from J; junction bases outside gene matches: 7. The CDR3, cysteine through phenylalanine, is 17 amino acids long. Only the CDR3 part of the read is kept: 51 bases, read in frame from the first base. Recombination linked TRBV9 to TRBJ2-3; a stretch of 10 junction bases matches TRBD2. The source material was peripheral blood, sampled in the second trimester of pregnancy. The sequence derives from a female donor in good health, enrolled as a control in a pregnancy study. The CDR3 protein is CASSVGAQRGGTDTQYF. In nucleotides, the sequence is TGTGCCAGCAGCGTAGGAGCCCAGCGGGGGGGGACAGATACGCAGTATTTT.